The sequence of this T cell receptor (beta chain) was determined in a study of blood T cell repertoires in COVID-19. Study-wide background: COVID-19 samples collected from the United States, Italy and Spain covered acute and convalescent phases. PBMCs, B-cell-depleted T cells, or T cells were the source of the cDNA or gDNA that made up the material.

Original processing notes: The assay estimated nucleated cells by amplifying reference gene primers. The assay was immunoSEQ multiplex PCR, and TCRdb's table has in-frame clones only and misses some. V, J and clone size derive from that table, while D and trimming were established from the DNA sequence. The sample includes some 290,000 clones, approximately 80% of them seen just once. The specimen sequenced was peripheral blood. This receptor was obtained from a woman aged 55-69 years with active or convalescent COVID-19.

The CDR3 DNA sequence: TGTGCCATCAGTGAGTCGAGCAGGGGGGTGGTTAATTCACCCCTCCACTTT. This gives the protein CAISESSRGVVNSPLHF. This sequence joins TRBV10-3 and TRBJ1-6, with 7 bases aligning to TRBD1. The germline V gene encodes CDR1 ENHRY and CDR2 SYGVKD. V shed 0 bases and J 6 bases; nucleotides not matched to a gene: 8. CDR3 size: 17 residues.